This record looks at one TCR beta chain sequence and its context. Its target is not known. Sequencing used immunoSEQ multiplex PCR; TCRdb keeps in-frame clones, though not all of them. The data hold over 100,000 clones, with around 91% observed a single time. Trimming took 7 bases from V and 5 from J; bases not matched to a gene: 6. In germline, CDR1 is LNHDA, CDR2 SQIVND (reference sequence). The CDR3 is 13 residues long. These data come from a study of T cell responses to AZD1222 COVID-19 vaccine. Findings and limits, study-wide: The study identified only five to seven AZD1222 recipients as seropositive at baseline.

This specimen was peripheral blood, taken on day 0 of AZD1222 vaccination. The chain couples TRBV19 to TRBJ1-1; 8 bases are shared with TRBD1. The receptor's source is an adult in good health. The CDR3: CASTTTGATEAFF. Here the CDR3 DNA reads TGTGCCAGTACTACGACAGGGGCAACTGAAGCTTTCTTT.